This TCR beta chain is drawn from a study of cytomegalovirus exposure and HLA in healthy donors. Unmatched junction bases numbered 6, after V lost 7 bases and J lost 3 bases. The CDR3 runs to 14 residues. Germline values: CDR1 SGHNT, CDR2 YYREEE (reference sequence). Sequencing used immunoSEQ multiplex PCR; TCRdb keeps in-frame clones, though not all of them. Of hundreds of thousands of clones detected, just over 85% appear once; the ten largest clones hold 0.65% to 0.95%. Sequenced: PBMCs. The gene calls are TRBV5-4 and TRBJ2-1; TRBD2 agrees at 8 bases. This clonotype was sampled from a young woman in good health and CMV-seronegative. The CDR3 sequence is CASARSGGYNEQFF. The CDR3 nucleotides read TGTGCCAGCGCCAGAAGCGGGGGCTACAATGAGCAGTTCTTC.